Below are 32 T cell receptor beta chains sequenced from a single sample in a study of blood T cell repertoires in COVID-19. Assay: immunoSEQ multiplex PCR; the TCRdb copy retains only in-frame clones and omits some. The sample consists of 150,000 to 200,000 clones, about three quarters of them appearing once. Sequenced sample: peripheral blood. These receptors all stem from a man aged 70-80 years with acute or convalescent COVID-19.

Points on this clone: The junction shows a germline mismatch at one end, possibly a read error. The CDR3, as DNA: TGTGCCAGCTCACCAATCCAGGGGGCCTCCAACGAGCAGTACTTC. It is translated as CASSPIQGASNEQYF. The chain couples TRBV18 to TRBJ2-7; 8 bases match TRBD1. The CDR3 has 15 residues. Germline V gene data show CDR1 as KGHSH and CDR2 as LQKENI. Variable domain in full (rest from reference TRBV18 and TRBJ2-7): NAGVMQNPRHLVRRRGQEARLRCSPMKGHSHVYWYRQLPEEGLKFMVYLQKENIIDESGMPKERFSAEFPKEGPSILRIQQVVRGDSAAYFCASSPIQGASNEQYFGPGTRLTVT.

This clone was seen a handful of times. This chain links TRBV7-2 with TRBJ1-2; 7 bases agree with TRBD1. The CDR3 covers 15 residues. The junction had 8 bases not matched to a gene; V was cut back by 5 bases and J by 2 bases. Germline CDR1 reads SGHTA; CDR2 reads FQGNSA. The CDR3 nucleotides are TGTGCCAGCAGCCTAAACAGGGGCGCCAACTATGGCTACACCTTC. Protein sequence: CASSLNRGANYGYTF.

The chain recombines TRBV18 with TRBJ2-5, with D tentatively TRBD1 (6 bases). Germline lookup yields CDR1 KGHSH and CDR2 LQKENI. This CDR3 region has 15 residues. With 2 bases removed from V and 1 base from J, the gap between germline ends came to 11 bases. The DNA of the CDR3 is TGTGCCAGCTCACCAAGCCGGACAGCCCAAGAGACCCAGTACTTC. Its protein is CASSPSRTAQETQYF.

The chain joins TRBV2 to TRBJ2-7, with D uncertain. Germline loops: CDR1 SNHLY, CDR2 FYNNEI. This CDR3 comprises 14 residues. Trimming took 3 bases from V and 2 from J, leaving 11 bases between them. CDR3 protein: CASSEGFGAYEQYF. The CDR3 DNA is TGTGCCAGCAGTGAGGGTTTTGGAGCCTACGAGCAGTACTTC.

V and J are TRBV28 and TRBJ2-7; no reliable D call. Trimming took off 5 bases at V and 2 bases at J, with 10 bases between the two ends. The CDR3 sequence is 13 residues long. Germline CDR1 MDHEN, CDR2 SYDVKM. In DNA form, the CDR3 reads TGTGCCAGCAGTAGAAACGCAGCCTACGAGCAGTACTTC. Translated: CASSRNAAYEQYF.

CDR3 protein: CASSRLAGGANEQFF. In DNA, the CDR3 is TGCGCCAGCAGCCGACTAGCGGGGGGTGCAAATGAGCAGTTCTTC. The chain couples TRBV4-1 to TRBJ2-1, with 13 bases aligning to TRBD2. There are 15 residues in the CDR3. The V gene end was trimmed by 4 bases and the J gene end by 7 bases; junction bases not matched to a gene: 4. Germline values: CDR1 MGHRA, CDR2 YSYEKL.

This clone occurred a few times. The chain joins TRBV10-3 to TRBJ2-7, with TRBD1 matching 7 bases. The CDR3 is 14 amino acids. Germline lookup yields CDR1 ENHRY and CDR2 SYGVKD. The J segment lost 4 bases and the V segment lost 6 bases, leaving 9 bases of the junction unmatched. DNA for the CDR3: TGTGCCATCAGGGGACAGAACCTAGGTTACGAGCAGTACTTC. It codes for CAIRGQNLGYEQYF.

The chain has TRBV11-3 and TRBJ2-3; 9 nucleotides line up with TRBD1. The length of the CDR3 is 16 residues. Trimming at V came to 5 bases and at J to 3 bases, leaving 9 bases not matched to a gene. Germline CDR1 and CDR2: SGHNT and YENEEA. The CDR3 nucleotides read TGTGCCAGCAGCCGGGGACAGGGTGATTTGACAGATACGCAGTATTTT. This gives the protein CASSRGQGDLTDTQYF.

This clone was seen more than once but under ten times. The rearrangement uses TRBV19 and TRBJ1-5, with TRBD1 identical over 10 bases. The CDR3 is 15 amino acids. CDR1 is LNHDA, CDR2 SQIVND, per germline (reference sequence). V dropped 5 bases and J dropped 7; count of bases not matched to a gene: 8. The CDR3 DNA sequence: TGTGCCAGTAGTGGGCGGACAGGGGGGAGGCAGCCCCAGCATTTT. Its protein product is CASSGRTGGRQPQHF.

This clone came up once. The V gene is TRBV10-3, the J gene TRBJ2-7, with D maybe TRBD1 (6 bases). V was trimmed by 3 bases and J by 4 bases, leaving 16 bases between them. CDR3 size: 15 residues. CDR1 and CDR2 from the germline V gene are ENHRY and SYGVKD. The CDR3 is CAISDVTGRSYEQYF. CDR3 coding DNA: TGTGCCATCAGTGATGTGACAGGCCGATCTTACGAGCAGTACTTC.

The chain employs TRBV5-4 and TRBJ2-4, with 8 positions matching TRBD2. V gave up 3 bases and J gave up 4 bases; unmatched junction bases: 6. This CDR3 is built from 15 residues. Germline CDR1 and CDR2: SGHNT and YYREEE (reference sequence). The CDR3 nucleotides are TGTGCCAGCAGCTACGCGGGGGGTCTAAAAAACATTCAGTACTTC. This gives the protein CASSYAGGLKNIQYF.

A few counts support this clone. The CDR3 reads CASRGQRSSYEQYF. The CDR3 region has the DNA TGTGCCAGCAGGGGACAGCGGAGCTCCTACGAGCAGTACTTC. The gene calls are TRBV27 and TRBJ2-7, with 7 bases matching TRBD1. Looked up from germline, CDR1 is MNHEY and CDR2 is SMNVEV (reference sequence). The CDR3 contains 14 residues. V lost 6 bases and J lost 0; bases outside the gene matches: 5.

The count of this clone is one. The same CDR3 is also encoded by other DNA sequences in this sample. This chain uses TRBV9 with TRBJ2-7; 9 bases are shared with TRBD1. The V and J ends lost 0 bases and 4 bases, in that order; junction bases with no gene match: 2. CDR1 is SGDLS, CDR2 YYNGEE, per germline. The CDR3 totals 14 residues. The CDR3 DNA reads TGTGCCAGCAGCGTAGCGGGACAGGGATACGAGCAGTACTTC. Protein sequence: CASSVAGQGYEQYF.

V and J are TRBV10-2 and TRBJ2-1; 10 bases map to TRBD2. CDR3 length: 14 amino acids. Germline trimming cut 4 bases from V and 7 bases from J; bases unmatched to any gene: 4. The germline gives CDR1 WSHSY, CDR2 SAAADI. CDR3 DNA sequence: TGCGCCAGCAGTGGTTCTAGCGGGAGTAATGAGCAGTTCTTC. This encodes CASSGSSGSNEQFF.

The rearrangement links TRBV2 to TRBJ1-6, with a possible D match to TRBD1 (6 bases). The CDR3 consists of 13 residues. V lost 7 bases, J lost 7 bases, and 11 bases lay in between. From germline, CDR1 is SNHLY and CDR2 FYNNEI. CDR3 sequence reads: CASIGQPNSPLHF. CDR3 in DNA: TGTGCCAGCATCGGACAGCCCAATTCACCCCTCCACTTT.

J is TRBJ2-1 and V is TRBV11-2; TRBD2 aligns across 10 bases. Germline V CDR1 and CDR2: SGHAT, FQNNGV. The CDR3 loop spans 15 amino acids. The ends lost 5 bases at V and 8 bases at J; junction bases unmatched: 9. The CDR3, as DNA: TGTGCCAGCAGCCCAGAGCGGGGGGGCCAGCATGAGCAGTTCTTC. Translation gives CASSPERGGQHEQFF.

This clone was recorded a few times. V is TRBV24-1 and J is TRBJ2-1, with 9 nucleotides matching TRBD2. The CDR3 has 16 amino acids. The V and J ends lost 0 bases and 9 bases, in that order; junction bases with no gene match: 8. The germline V gene has CDR1 KGHDR and CDR2 SFDVKD. CDR3 nucleotides: TGTGCCACCAGTGATTTGGTATTAGCGGGAGATAGTGAGCAGTTCTTC. This codes for CATSDLVLAGDSEQFF.

This clone was detected only a few times. This chain joins TRBV11-2 and TRBJ1-1; tentative D call: TRBD1 (6 bases). With 2 bases removed from V and 1 base from J, the gap between germline ends came to 11 bases. Germline CDR1 is SGHAT and CDR2 is FQNNGV. The CDR3 covers 15 residues. For the CDR3, the DNA is TGTGCCAGCAGCTTAAGGCCGACAGGGAACACTGAAGCTTTCTTT. Translated: CASSLRPTGNTEAFF.

The chain has TRBV5-1 and TRBJ2-1; D is unresolved. CDR1 is SGHRS and CDR2 is YFSETQ in the germline V gene. CDR3 length: 15 residues. Trimming took off 4 bases at V and 2 bases at J, with 13 bases between the two ends. The CDR3 here is CASSVAFGAYNEQFF. The DNA for the CDR3 is TGCGCCAGCAGCGTTGCTTTTGGAGCCTACAATGAGCAGTTCTTC.

The J gene is TRBJ1-1, the V gene TRBV19; 9 positions match TRBD1. The V gene end was trimmed by 5 bases and the J gene end by 0 bases; junction bases not matched to a gene: 4. Germline assignment: CDR1 LNHDA and CDR2 SQIVND (reference sequence). The CDR3 is made up of 15 amino acids. CDR3 nucleotide sequence: TGTGCCAGTAGTGCTTGGGACAGGGTGAACACTGAAGCTTTCTTT. Amino acid sequence: CASSAWDRVNTEAFF.

The rearrangement joins TRBV6-2 or TRBV6-3 to TRBJ1-2; D is unclear. V was cut by 6 bases and J by 4 bases, with 36 bases left in between. Germline V gene sequence: CDR1 MNHEY, CDR2 SVGEGT. The CDR3 contains 21 residues. CDR3 sequence (DNA): TGTGCCAGCAGCCCCAATAATATATACGGCACTGGGAGAAATATCAGCTATGGCTACACCTTC. This translates into CASSPNNIYGTGRNISYGYTF.

This clone was recorded a few times. The rearrangement links TRBV29-1 to TRBJ2-2; 7 nucleotides line up with TRBD1. The CDR3 is 14 amino acids. J gave up 1 base and V 6 bases, and 5 bases lay outside the gene matches. Germline CDR1 is SQVTM and CDR2 is ANQGSEA. The CDR3 region has the DNA TGCAGCGTGCGAGGACAGGTGAACACCGGGGAGCTGTTTTTT. It is translated as CSVRGQVNTGELFF.

The chain joins TRBV3-1 (or the pseudogene TRBV3-2) to TRBJ1-1; perhaps TRBD1 as D (6 bases). The V end lost 4 bases, the J end lost 0 bases, and 30 bases lay between the germline ends. CDR1 is LGHDT and CDR2 is YNNKEL in the germline V gene (reference sequence). The CDR3 totals 21 residues. The CDR3 DNA reads as TGTGCCAGCAGCCTCGTTCGAGGGGGATTGGGGACATCAATTATGAACACTGAAGCTTTCTTT. It encodes CASSLVRGGLGTSIMNTEAFF.

The chain is built from TRBV27 and TRBJ1-5; 9 bases agree with TRBD1. V dropped 5 bases and J dropped 6; count of bases not matched to a gene: 11. The germline V gene encodes CDR1 MNHEY and CDR2 SMNVEV (reference sequence). The CDR3 is 16 amino acids. CDR3 in amino acids: CASSPNDRGSSQPQHF. In nucleotides, the CDR3 is TGTGCCAGCAGTCCGAATGACAGGGGGTCAAGTCAGCCCCAGCATTTT.

The chain combines TRBV4-2 with TRBJ2-1, with 13 nucleotides matching TRBD2. Trimming at V came to 4 bases and at J to 8 bases, leaving 14 bases not matched to a gene. CDR1 and CDR2 from the germline V gene are LGHNA and YNFKEQ. CDR3 length equals 18 residues. This CDR3 reads CASSPHPKLAGGPDEQFF. DNA of the CDR3: TGTGCCAGCAGCCCCCACCCCAAACTAGCGGGGGGGCCGGATGAGCAGTTCTTC.

This clone was seen a few times. This chain links TRBV28 with TRBJ2-1, with D maybe TRBD2 (6 bases). There are 13 residues in the CDR3. Germline V gene sequence: CDR1 MDHEN, CDR2 SYDVKM. Trimming pared 6 bases from V and 9 bases from J, leaving 15 bases between. The CDR3 DNA is TGTGCCAGCAGCTTGGACCGGGGGATTGAGCAGTTCTTC. Its translation: CASSLDRGIEQFF.

The chain links TRBV11-2 to TRBJ1-3; maybe TRBD1 (5 bases). CDR3 length: 17 amino acids. Germline V gene data show CDR1 as SGHAT and CDR2 as FQNNGV. Trimming cost V 1 base and J 2 bases, with 15 bases left between them. The CDR3 nucleotides read TGTGCCAGCAGCTTAGTGTCCATGACAGTAGCTGGAAACACCATATATTTT. Its protein is CASSLVSMTVAGNTIYF.

This sequence joins TRBV6-4 and TRBJ2-2; TRBD1 aligns across 8 bases. Germline loops: CDR1 MRHNA, CDR2 SNTAGT. The CDR3 loop spans 15 amino acids. Losses at the gene ends were 4 bases for V and 1 base for J; bases not matched to a gene: 2. The CDR3 region has the DNA TGTGCCAGCAGTGTCGGGACAGGGAACACCGGGGAGCTGTTTTTT. Its protein is CASSVGTGNTGELFF.

This chain joins TRBV18 and TRBJ1-1; D is unresolved. CDR1 and CDR2 from the germline V gene are KGHSH and LQKENI. V was shortened by 1 base and J by 0 bases, with 12 bases between the two germline ends. The CDR3 consists of 16 residues. CDR3 protein: CASSPQGSVMNTEAFF. CDR3 nucleotide sequence: TGTGCCAGCTCACCACAGGGTAGCGTTATGAACACTGAAGCTTTCTTT.

The rearrangement links TRBV10-2 to TRBJ1-1, with D possibly being TRBD1 (6 bases). Between the trimmed V and J ends, which lost 9 bases and 3 bases, there was a span of 11 bases. The CDR3 length is 12 residues. The germline gives CDR1 WSHSY, CDR2 SAAADI. CDR3 sequence reads: CASQQGYTEAFF. CDR3 in DNA: TGCGCCAGTCAACAGGGTTACACTGAAGCTTTCTTT.

The V gene is TRBV19, the J gene TRBJ2-5, with D possibly matching TRBD1 (6 bases). This CDR3 region has 15 residues. Trimming removed 6 bases at V and 0 bases at J, with 14 bases between. CDR1 LNHDA and CDR2 SQIVND come from the germline V gene (reference sequence). This CDR3 is CASSPLQGNQETQYF. Here the CDR3 DNA reads TGTGCCAGTAGCCCCCTACAGGGCAACCAAGAGACCCAGTACTTC.

The rearrangement links TRBV6-4 to TRBJ2-3; D gene unclear. Germline CDR1 reads MRHNA; CDR2 reads SNTAGT. Trimming took off 7 bases at V and 0 bases at J, with 20 bases between the two ends. The CDR3 consists of 17 residues. CDR3 nucleotide sequence: TGTGCCAGCACTTACCCCTTTCATCCGACTAGCACAGATACGCAGTATTTT. As protein: CASTYPFHPTSTDTQYF.